Listed below are T cell receptor beta chains from one sample, sequenced in a study of T cell responses to AZD1222 COVID-19 vaccine. Assay: immunoSEQ multiplex PCR; the TCRdb copy retains only in-frame clones and omits some. The sample includes roughly 80,000 clones, around 93% seen only once; the top ten take around 8%. Sequences were derived from peripheral blood, sampled 28 days after the second AZD1222 dose. The receptors stem from an adult who received the AZD1222 COVID-19 vaccine. The CDR3 runs from the conserved cysteine through the conserved F or W. A D gene is named only where the DNA matches it firmly. Only part of the rows carry a size: once, few, many, or a class if the clone is expanded.

J gene | clone size | V gene | D gene | CDR3 protein | CDR3 DNA
TRBJ2-7 | . | TRBV6-5 | TRBD2 | CASSYSLAGDIYEQYF | TGTGCCAGCAGTTACTCTCTAGCGGGAGACATTTACGAGCAGTACTTC
TRBJ2-2 | . | TRBV19 | . | CASSIGGYTGELFF | TGTGCCAGTAGTATTGGGGGGTACACCGGGGAGCTGTTTTTT
TRBJ2-7 | . | TRBV30 | . | CAWSVRRGSYEQYF | TGTGCCTGGAGTGTACGGCGGGGTTCCTACGAGCAGTACTTC
TRBJ2-1 | . | TRBV5-1 | . | CASSLSSSLNEQFF | TGCGCCAGCAGCTTGTCTTCGTCCCTCAATGAGCAGTTCTTC
TRBJ1-4 | . | TRBV5-5 | . | CASSLVGEREKLFF | TGTGCCAGCAGCTTGGTAGGTGAACGGGAAAAACTGTTTTTT
TRBJ2-1 | . | TRBV3-1/TRBV3-2 | TRBD2 | CASSLGTRAYNEQFF | TGTGCCAGCAGCCTCGGGACTAGAGCCTACAATGAGCAGTTCTTC
TRBJ2-1 | . | TRBV29-1 | . | CSVLRPASSYNEQFF | TGCAGCGTTCTCCGGCCAGCGAGCTCCTACAATGAGCAGTTCTTC
TRBJ1-2 | . | TRBV6-5 | . | CASNFGSDYGYTF | TGTGCCAGCAATTTCGGCAGTGACTATGGCTACACCTTC
TRBJ2-1 | . | TRBV9 | . | CASSPQSGNQNEQFF | TGTGCCAGCAGCCCTCAGAGCGGTAACCAGAATGAGCAGTTCTTC
TRBJ2-1 | . | TRBV5-1 | TRBD2 | CASSLGAGGPLNEQFF | TGCGCCAGCAGCTTGGGCGCGGGAGGGCCTCTCAATGAGCAGTTCTTC
TRBJ1-2 | . | TRBV10-3 | . | CAISESANGYTF | TGTGCCATCAGTGAGTCTGCGAATGGCTACACCTTC
TRBJ2-4 | . | TRBV7-8 | . | CASTRDQGAKNIQYF | TGTGCCAGCACTCGAGACCAGGGGGCCAAAAACATTCAGTACTTC
TRBJ2-2 | . | TRBV27 | TRBD2 | CASTLAGGPDTGELFF | TGTGCCAGCACTCTAGCGGGAGGGCCAGACACCGGGGAGCTGTTTTTT
TRBJ2-7 | . | TRBV4-2 | TRBD2 | CASSPRDYSYEQYF | TGTGCCAGCAGCCCGCGGGACTACTCCTACGAGCAGTACTTC
TRBJ1-2 | . | TRBV19 | . | CASSIRDRNGYTF | TGTGCCAGTAGTATCCGTGACAGAAATGGCTACACCTTC
TRBJ1-2 | . | TRBV2 | TRBD1 | CASSASTGGYGYTF | TGTGCCAGCAGTGCCTCGACAGGGGGCTATGGCTACACCTTC
TRBJ2-5 | once | TRBV9 | TRBD1 | CASSLTGGETQYF | TGTGCCAGCAGCCTCACAGGGGGAGAGACCCAGTACTTC
TRBJ2-5 | . | TRBV5-1 | TRBD2 | CASSSETSGRSETQYF | TGCGCCAGCAGCTCCGAGACTAGCGGGAGGTCTGAGACCCAGTACTTC
TRBJ2-3 | once | TRBV28 | TRBD2 | CASSPRLAGSTDTQYF | TGTGCCAGCAGTCCTAGACTAGCGGGAAGCACAGATACGCAGTATTTT
TRBJ1-1 | few | TRBV6-4 | . | CASSDSRAGRAFF | TGTGCCAGCAGTGACTCGAGGGCAGGGAGAGCTTTCTTT